This T cell receptor beta chain was sequenced during a study of cytomegalovirus exposure and HLA in healthy donors. PCR primers comprised 60 Vbeta and 13 Jbeta primers. Method: immunoSEQ multiplex PCR; TCRdb's copy keeps in-frame clones and lacks some. Here the sample spans 150,000 to 200,000 clones, 87% being singletons. On this clone itself: The antigen is not known.

Findings and caveats of the study: Association of some 18,000 TCR beta sequences with HLA alleles was found at 0.05 false discovery rate in a later analysis. Later analysis indicated greater clonal expansion among HLA-associated TCR beta chains than among equally common other chains. Among donors in an Asian-associated ancestry cluster, a later analysis reportedly found fewer N-insertions than the roughly 650-donor mean.

The receptor was isolated from a boy younger than 10 in good health and CMV-seronegative. The specimen was PBMCs.

Here the CDR3 reads CASSLDWRVTQYF. CDR3 in DNA: TGTGCCAGCAGCTTGGATTGGCGGGTTACGCAGTATTTT. This chain uses TRBV5-8 with TRBJ2-3; TRBD2 is a possible D gene (5 bases). Per germline, CDR1 SGHTS and CDR2 YDEGEE. There are 13 residues in the CDR3. With 0 bases removed from V and 8 bases from J, the gap between germline ends came to 10 bases.